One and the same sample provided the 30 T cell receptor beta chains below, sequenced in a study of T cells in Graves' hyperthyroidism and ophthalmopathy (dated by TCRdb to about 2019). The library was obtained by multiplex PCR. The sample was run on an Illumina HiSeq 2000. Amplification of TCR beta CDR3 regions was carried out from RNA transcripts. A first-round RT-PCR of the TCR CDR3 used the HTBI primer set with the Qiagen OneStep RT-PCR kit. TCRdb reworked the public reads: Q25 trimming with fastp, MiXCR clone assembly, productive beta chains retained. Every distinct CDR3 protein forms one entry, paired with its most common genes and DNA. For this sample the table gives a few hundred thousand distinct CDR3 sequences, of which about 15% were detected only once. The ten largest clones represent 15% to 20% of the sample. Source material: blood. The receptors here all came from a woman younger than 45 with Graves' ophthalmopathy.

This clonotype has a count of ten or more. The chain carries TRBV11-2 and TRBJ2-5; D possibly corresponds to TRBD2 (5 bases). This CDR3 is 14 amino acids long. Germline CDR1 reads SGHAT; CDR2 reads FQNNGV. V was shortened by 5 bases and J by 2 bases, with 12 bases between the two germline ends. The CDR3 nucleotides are TGTGCCAGCAGCGTTGGGAGCGGACAAGAGACCCAGTACTTC. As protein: CASSVGSGQETQYF.

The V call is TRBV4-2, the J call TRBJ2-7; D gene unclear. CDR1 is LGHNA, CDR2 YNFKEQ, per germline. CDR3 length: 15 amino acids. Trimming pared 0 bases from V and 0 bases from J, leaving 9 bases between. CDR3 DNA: TGTGCCAGCAGCCAAGAGGGCGGAGTCTCCTACGAGCAGTACTTC. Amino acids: CASSQEGGVSYEQYF.

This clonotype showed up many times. CDR3 protein: CASSGDSREGYTF. The CDR3 coding sequence is TGTGCCAGCAGCGGGGACTCCCGGGAGGGCTACACCTTC. The V gene is TRBV3-1, the J gene TRBJ1-2; tentatively, D is TRBD1 (5 bases). CDR3 length: 13 amino acids. The germline V and J ends were trimmed by 5 bases and 8 bases, with 15 bases remaining between them. CDR1 LGHDT and CDR2 YNNKEL come from the germline V gene (reference sequence).

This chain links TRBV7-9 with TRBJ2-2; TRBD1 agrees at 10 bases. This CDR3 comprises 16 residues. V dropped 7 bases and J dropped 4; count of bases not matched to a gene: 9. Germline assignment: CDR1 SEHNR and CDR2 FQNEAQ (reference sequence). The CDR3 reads CASNWDRGGSTGELFF. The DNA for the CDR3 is TGTGCCAGCAACTGGGACAGGGGAGGTAGCACCGGGGAGCTGTTTTTT. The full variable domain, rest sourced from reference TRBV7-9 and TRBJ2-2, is DTGVSQNPRHKITKRGQNVTFRCDPISEHNRLYWYRQTLGQGPEFLTYFQNEAQLEKSRLLSDRFSAERPKGSFSTLEIQRTEQGDSAMYLCASNWDRGGSTGELFFGEGSRLTVL.

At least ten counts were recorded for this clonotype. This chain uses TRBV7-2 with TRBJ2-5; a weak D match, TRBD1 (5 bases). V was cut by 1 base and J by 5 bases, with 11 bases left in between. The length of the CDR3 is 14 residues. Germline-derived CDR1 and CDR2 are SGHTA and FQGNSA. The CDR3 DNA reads TGTGCCAGCAGCTTAGTAGGGGCGGTGGAGACCCAGTACTTC. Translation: CASSLVGAVETQYF.

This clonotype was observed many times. CDR3 protein: CASSELGGYDEQYF. In nucleotides, the CDR3 is TGTGCCAGCAGTGAGTTAGGGGGTTACGACGAGCAGTACTTC. This chain uses TRBV2 with TRBJ2-7; tentatively, D is TRBD1 (6 bases). CDR3 length: 14 residues. Per the germline V gene, CDR1 is SNHLY and CDR2 is FYNNEI. Trimming removed 3 bases at V and 5 bases at J, with 14 bases between. The variable domain in full, with the rest retrieved from reference TRBV2 and TRBJ2-7, is EPEVTQTPSHQVTQMGQEVILRCVPISNHLYFYWYRQILGQKVEFLVSFYNNEISEKSEIFDDQFSVERPDGSNFTLKIRSTKLEDSAMYFCASSELGGYDEQYFGPGTRLTVT.

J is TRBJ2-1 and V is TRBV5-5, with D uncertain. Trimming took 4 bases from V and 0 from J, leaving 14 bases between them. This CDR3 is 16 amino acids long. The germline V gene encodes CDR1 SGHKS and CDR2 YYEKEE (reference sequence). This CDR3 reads CASSPVWQSSYNEQFF. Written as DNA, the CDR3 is TGTGCCAGCAGCCCGGTTTGGCAGAGCTCCTACAATGAGCAGTTCTTC. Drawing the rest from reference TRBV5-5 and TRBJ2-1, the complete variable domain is DAGVTQSPTHLIKTRGQQVTLRCSPISGHKSVSWYQQVLGQGPQFIFQYYEKEERGRGNFPDRFSARQFPNYSSELNVNALLLGDSALYLCASSPVWQSSYNEQFFGPGTRLTVL.

This CDR3 reads CASTLGQGNGYTF. The CDR3 bases are TGTGCCAGCACTCTCGGACAGGGCAATGGCTACACCTTC. The V and J genes are TRBV28 and TRBJ1-2; TRBD1 aligns across 8 bases. This CDR3 spans 13 amino acids. Germline trimming cut 7 bases from V and 6 bases from J; bases unmatched to any gene: 7. Germline-derived CDR1 and CDR2 are MDHEN and SYDVKM.

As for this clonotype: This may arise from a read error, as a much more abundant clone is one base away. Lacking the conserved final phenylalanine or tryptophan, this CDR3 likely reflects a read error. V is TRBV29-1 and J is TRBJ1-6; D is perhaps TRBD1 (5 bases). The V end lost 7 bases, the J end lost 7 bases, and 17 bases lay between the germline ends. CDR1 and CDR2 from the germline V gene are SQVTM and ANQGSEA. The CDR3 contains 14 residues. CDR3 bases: TGCAGCGCCGGCGAGGGGTACGCAAATTCACCCCTCCACTCT. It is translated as CSAGEGYANSPLHS.

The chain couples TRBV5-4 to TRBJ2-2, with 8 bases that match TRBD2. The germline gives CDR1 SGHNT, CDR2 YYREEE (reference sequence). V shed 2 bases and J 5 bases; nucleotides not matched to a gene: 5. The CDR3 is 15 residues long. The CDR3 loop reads CASSLVAGSTGELFF. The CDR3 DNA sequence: TGTGCCAGCAGCTTAGTAGCGGGATCTACCGGGGAGCTGTTTTTT.

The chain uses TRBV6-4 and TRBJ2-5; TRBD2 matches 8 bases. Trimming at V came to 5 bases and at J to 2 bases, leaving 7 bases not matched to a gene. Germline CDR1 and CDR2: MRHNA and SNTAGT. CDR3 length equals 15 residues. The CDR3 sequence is CASSPTSGSQETQYF. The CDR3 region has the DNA TGTGCCAGCAGTCCAACTAGCGGATCACAAGAGACCCAGTACTTC.

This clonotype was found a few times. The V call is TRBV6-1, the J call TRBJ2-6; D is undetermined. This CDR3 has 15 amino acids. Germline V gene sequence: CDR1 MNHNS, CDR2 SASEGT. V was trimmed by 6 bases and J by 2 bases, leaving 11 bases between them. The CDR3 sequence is CASRTIEAGANVLTF. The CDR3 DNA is TGTGCCAGCAGGACAATAGAGGCTGGGGCCAACGTCCTGACTTTC.

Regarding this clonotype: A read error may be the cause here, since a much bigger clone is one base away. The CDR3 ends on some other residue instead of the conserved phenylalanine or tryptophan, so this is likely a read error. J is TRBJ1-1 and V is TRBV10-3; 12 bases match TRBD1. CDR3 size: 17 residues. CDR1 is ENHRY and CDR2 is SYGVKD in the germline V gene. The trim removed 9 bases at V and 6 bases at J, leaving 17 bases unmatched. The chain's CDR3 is CAMAGTGGDVRGAEAFL. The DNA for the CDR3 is TGTGCCATGGCCGGGACAGGGGGCGATGTTCGTGGCGCTGAAGCTTTCCTT.

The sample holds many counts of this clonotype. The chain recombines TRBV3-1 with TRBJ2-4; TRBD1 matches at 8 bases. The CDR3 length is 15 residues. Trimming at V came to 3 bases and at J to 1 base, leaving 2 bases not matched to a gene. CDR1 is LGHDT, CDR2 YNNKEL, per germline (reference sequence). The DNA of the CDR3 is TGTGCCAGCAGCCAGCAGGGGGCTGCCAAAAACATTCAGTACTTC. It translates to CASSQQGAAKNIQYF.

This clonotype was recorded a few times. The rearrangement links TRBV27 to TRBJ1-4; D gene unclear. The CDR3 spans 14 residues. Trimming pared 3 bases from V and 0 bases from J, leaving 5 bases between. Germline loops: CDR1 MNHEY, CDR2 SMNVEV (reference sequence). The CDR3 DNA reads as TGTGCCAGCAGTTTTTTCGCAACTAATGAAAAACTGTTTTTT. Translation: CASSFFATNEKLFF. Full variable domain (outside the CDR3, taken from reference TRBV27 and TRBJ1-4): EAQVTQNPRYLITVTGKKLTVTCSQNMNHEYMSWYRQDPGLGLRQIYYSMNVEVTDKGDVPEGYKVSRKEKRNFPLILESPSPNQTSLYFCASSFFATNEKLFFGSGTQLSVL.

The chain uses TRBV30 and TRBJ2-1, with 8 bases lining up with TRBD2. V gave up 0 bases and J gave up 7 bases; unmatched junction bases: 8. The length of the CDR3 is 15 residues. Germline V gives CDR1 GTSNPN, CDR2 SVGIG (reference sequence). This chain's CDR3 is CAWSVGGRSSNEQFF. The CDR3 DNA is TGTGCCTGGAGTGTAGGCGGGAGGTCTTCGAATGAGCAGTTCTTC.

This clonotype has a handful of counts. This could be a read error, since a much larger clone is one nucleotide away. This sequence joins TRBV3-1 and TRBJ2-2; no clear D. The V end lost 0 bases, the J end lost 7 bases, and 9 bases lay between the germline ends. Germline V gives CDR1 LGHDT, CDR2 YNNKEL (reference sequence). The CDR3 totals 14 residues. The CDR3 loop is CASSQDNLYGELFF. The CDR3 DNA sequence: TGTGCCAGCAGCCAAGATAACCTTTACGGGGAGCTGTTTTTT.

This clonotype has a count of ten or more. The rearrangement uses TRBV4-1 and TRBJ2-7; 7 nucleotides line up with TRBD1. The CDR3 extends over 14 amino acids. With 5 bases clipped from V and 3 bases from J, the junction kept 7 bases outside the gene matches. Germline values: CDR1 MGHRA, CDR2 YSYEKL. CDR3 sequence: CASSDVPGGYEQYF. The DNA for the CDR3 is TGCGCCAGCAGCGATGTTCCAGGGGGCTACGAGCAGTACTTC.

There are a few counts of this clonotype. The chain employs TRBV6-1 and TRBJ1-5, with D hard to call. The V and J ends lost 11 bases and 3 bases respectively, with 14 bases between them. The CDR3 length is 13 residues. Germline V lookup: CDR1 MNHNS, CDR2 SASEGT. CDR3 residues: CASSRRINQPQHF. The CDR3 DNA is TGTGCCTCCTCGAGGCGGATCAATCAGCCCCAGCATTTT.

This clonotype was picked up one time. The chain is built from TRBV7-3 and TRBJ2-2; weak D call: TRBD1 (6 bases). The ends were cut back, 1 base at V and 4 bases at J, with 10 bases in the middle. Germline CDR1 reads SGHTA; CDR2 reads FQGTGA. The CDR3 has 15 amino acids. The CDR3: CASSLSVGGTGELFF. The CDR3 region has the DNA TGTGCCAGCAGCTTAAGCGTAGGGGGCACCGGGGAGCTGTTTTTT.

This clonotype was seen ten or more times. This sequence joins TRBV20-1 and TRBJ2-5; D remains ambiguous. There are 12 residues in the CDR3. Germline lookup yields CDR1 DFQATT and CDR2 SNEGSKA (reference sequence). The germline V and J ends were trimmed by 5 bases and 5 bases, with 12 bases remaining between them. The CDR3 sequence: CSALDGRETQYF. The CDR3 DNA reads TGCAGTGCTTTAGACGGGCGTGAGACCCAGTACTTC.

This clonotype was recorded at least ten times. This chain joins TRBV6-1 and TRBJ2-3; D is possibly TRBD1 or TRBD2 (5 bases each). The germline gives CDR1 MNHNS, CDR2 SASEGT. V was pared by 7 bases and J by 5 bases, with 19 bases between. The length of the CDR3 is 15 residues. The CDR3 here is CASTPWGNPVDTQYF. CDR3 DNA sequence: TGTGCCAGCACTCCATGGGGGAACCCCGTAGATACGCAGTATTTT.

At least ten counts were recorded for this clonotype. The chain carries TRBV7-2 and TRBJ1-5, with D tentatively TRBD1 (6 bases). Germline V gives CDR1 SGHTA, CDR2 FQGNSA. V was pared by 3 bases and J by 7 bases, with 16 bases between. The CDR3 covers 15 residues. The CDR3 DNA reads TGTGCCAGCAGCTTTGACGACAGGAGCGGGCAGCCCCAGCATTTT. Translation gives CASSFDDRSGQPQHF. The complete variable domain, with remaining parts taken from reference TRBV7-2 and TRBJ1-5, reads GAGVSQSPSNKVTEKGKDVELRCDPISGHTALYWYRQSLGQGLEFLIYFQGNSAPDKSGLPSDRFSAERTGGSVSTLTIQRTQQEDSAVYLCASSFDDRSGQPQHFGDGTRLSIL.

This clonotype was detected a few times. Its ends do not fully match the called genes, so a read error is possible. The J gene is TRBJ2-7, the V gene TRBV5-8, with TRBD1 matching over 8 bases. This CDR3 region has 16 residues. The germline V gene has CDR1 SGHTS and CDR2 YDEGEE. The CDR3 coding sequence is TGTGTCAGCAGCTTGGTAGGGACAGGTCATTCCTACGAGCAGTACTTC. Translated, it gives CVSSLVGTGHSYEQYF.

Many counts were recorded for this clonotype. In DNA, the CDR3 is TGCAGTGCTTCAAAAAGCGGGGGGGCGGTGGAGACCCAGTACTTC. It codes for CSASKSGGAVETQYF. The V gene is TRBV20-1, the J gene TRBJ2-5, with 10 nucleotides matching TRBD2. J gave up 5 bases and V 5 bases, and 11 bases lay outside the gene matches. Germline assignment: CDR1 DFQATT and CDR2 SNEGSKA (reference sequence). The CDR3 is 15 residues long.

In DNA form, the CDR3 reads TGTGCCAGCAGCCAAGAGAACATGCCGGCCGAAGCTTTCTTT. It is translated as CASSQENMPAEAFF. The J gene is TRBJ1-1, the V gene TRBV14; D gene uncertain. V gave up 0 bases and J gave up 8 bases, with 13 bases separating them. CDR1 and CDR2 (germline): SGHDN, FVKESK. This CDR3 has 14 amino acids.

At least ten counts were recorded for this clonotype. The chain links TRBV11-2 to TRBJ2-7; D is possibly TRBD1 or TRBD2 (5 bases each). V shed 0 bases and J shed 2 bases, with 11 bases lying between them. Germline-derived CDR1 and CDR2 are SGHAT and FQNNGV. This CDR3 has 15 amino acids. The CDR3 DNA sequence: TGTGCCAGCAGCTTAGAGAGGGGCCTAACCTACGAGCAGTACTTC. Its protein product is CASSLERGLTYEQYF.

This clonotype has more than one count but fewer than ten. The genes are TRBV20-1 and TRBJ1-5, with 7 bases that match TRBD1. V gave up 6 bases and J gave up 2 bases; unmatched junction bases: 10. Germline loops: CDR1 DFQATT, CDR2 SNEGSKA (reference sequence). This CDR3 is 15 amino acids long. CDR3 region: CSATDRVLGNQPQHF. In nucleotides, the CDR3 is TGCAGTGCCACTGACAGGGTCTTGGGCAATCAGCCCCAGCATTTT.

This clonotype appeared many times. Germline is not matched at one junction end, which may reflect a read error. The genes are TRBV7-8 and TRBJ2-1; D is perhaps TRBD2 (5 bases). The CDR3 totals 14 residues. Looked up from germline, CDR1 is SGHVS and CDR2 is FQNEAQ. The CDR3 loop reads CASSVAMAYNEQFF. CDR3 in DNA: TGTGCCAGCAGCGTAGCGATGGCATACAATGAGCAGTTCTTC.

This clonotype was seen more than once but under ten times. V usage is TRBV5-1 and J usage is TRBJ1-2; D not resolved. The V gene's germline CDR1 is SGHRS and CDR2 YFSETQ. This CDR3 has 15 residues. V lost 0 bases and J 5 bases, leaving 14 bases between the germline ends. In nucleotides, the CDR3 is TGCGCCAGCAGCTTGGGGGCGGCAAATATTTATGGCTACACCTTC. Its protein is CASSLGAANIYGYTF.